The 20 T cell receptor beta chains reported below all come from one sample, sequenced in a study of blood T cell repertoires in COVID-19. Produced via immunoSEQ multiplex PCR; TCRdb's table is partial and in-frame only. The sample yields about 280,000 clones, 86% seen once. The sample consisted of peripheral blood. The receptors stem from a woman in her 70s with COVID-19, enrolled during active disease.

CDR3 sequence reads: CASSPLGANEQFF. The CDR3 nucleotides are TGTGCCAGCAGCCCGTTGGGGGCCAATGAGCAGTTCTTC. This chain links TRBV7-9 with TRBJ2-1; tentatively, D is TRBD1 (6 bases). The germline V gene encodes CDR1 SEHNR and CDR2 FQNEAQ (reference sequence). The CDR3 totals 13 residues. Trimming pared 5 bases from V and 6 bases from J, leaving 11 bases between.

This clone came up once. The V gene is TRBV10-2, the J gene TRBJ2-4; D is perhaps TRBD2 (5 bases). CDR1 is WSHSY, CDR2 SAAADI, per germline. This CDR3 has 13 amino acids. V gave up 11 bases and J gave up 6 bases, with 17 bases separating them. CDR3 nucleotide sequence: TGCGCCGCCGAGGGAAGAACATCAAACATTCAGTACTTC. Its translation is CAAEGRTSNIQYF.

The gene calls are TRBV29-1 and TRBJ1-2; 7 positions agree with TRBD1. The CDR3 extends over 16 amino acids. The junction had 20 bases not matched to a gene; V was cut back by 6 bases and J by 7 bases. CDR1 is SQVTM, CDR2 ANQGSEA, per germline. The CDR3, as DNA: TGCAGCGTAGGGGTTACAGGGGACCTTCGGAGAGGTGGCTACACCTTC. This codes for CSVGVTGDLRRGGYTF.

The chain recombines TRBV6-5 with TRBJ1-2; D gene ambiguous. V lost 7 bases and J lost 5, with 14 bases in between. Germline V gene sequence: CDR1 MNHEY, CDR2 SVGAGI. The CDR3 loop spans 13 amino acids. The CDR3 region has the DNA TGTGCCAGCACGGCAGGTGGTTCTTATGGCTACACCTTC. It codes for CASTAGGSYGYTF.

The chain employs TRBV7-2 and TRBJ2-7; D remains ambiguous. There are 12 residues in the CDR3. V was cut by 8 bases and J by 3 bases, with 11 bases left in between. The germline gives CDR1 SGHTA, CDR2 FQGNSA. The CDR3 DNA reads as TGTGCCAGCTCTGTGAGTGGCTACGAGCAGTACTTC. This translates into CASSVSGYEQYF.

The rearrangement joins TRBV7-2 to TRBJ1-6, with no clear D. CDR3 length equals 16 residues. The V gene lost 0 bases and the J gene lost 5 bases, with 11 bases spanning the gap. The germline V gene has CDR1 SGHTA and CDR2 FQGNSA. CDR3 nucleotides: TGTGCCAGCAGCTTAGCCGGGAGGGCTGATAATTCACCCCTCCACTTT. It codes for CASSLAGRADNSPLHF.

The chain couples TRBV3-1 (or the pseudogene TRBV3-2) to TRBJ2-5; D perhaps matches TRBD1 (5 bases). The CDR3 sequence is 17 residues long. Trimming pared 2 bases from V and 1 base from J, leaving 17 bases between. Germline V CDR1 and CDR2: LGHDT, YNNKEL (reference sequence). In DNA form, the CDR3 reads TGTGCCAGCAGCCAACCCCCAGATGACAGCCCCCAAGAGACCCAGTACTTC. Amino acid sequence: CASSQPPDDSPQETQYF.

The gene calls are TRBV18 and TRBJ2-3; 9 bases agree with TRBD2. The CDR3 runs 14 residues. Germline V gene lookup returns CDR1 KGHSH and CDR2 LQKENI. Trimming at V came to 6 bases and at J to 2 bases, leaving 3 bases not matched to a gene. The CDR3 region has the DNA TGTGCCAGCTCGGGCGGGGGGGCCACAGATACGCAGTATTTT. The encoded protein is CASSGGGATDTQYF.

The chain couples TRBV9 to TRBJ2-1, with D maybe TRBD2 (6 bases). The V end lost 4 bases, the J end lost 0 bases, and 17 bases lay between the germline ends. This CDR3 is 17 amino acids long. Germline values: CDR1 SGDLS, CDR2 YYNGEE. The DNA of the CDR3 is TGTGCCAGCAGCCCCCCCACGGAGGGTAGCTCCTACAATGAGCAGTTCTTC. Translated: CASSPPTEGSSYNEQFF. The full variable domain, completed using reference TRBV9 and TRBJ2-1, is DSGVTQTPKHLITATGQRVTLRCSPRSGDLSVYWYQQSLDQGLQFLIQYYNGEERAKGNILERFSAQQFPDLHSELNLSSLELGDSALYFCASSPPTEGSSYNEQFFGPGTRLTVL.

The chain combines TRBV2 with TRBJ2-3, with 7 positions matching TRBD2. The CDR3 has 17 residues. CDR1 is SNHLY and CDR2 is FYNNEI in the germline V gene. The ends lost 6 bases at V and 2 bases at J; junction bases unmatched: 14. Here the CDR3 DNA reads TGTGCCAGCAGCCCGGGCCCAGCGGGGAGCCACACAGATACGCAGTATTTT. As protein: CASSPGPAGSHTDTQYF.

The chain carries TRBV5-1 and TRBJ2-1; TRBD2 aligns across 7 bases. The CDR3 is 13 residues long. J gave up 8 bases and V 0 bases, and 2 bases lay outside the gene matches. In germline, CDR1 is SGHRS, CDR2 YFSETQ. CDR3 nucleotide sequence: TGCGCCAGCAGCTTGGGACTAGCAGATGAGCAGTTCTTC. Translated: CASSLGLADEQFF.

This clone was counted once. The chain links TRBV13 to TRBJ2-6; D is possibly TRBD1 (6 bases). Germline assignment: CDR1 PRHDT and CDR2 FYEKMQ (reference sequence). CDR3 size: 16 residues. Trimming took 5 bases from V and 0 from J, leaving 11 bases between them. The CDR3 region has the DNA TGTGCCAGCAGCGACGGACAGCTCTCTGGGGCCAACGTCCTGACTTTC. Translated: CASSDGQLSGANVLTF.

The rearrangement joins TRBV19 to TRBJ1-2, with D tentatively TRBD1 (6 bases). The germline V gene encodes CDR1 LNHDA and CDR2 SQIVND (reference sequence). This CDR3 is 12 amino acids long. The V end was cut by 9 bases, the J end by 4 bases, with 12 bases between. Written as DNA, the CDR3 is TGTGCCAGCGCTACAGGGTCCTATGGCTACACCTTC. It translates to CASATGSYGYTF.

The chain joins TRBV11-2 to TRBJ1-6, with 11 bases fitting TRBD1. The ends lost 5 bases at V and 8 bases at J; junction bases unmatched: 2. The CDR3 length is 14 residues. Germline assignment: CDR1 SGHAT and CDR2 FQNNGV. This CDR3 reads CASSQGQGDSPLHF. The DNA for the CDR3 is TGTGCCAGCAGCCAGGGACAGGGGGATTCACCCCTCCACTTT.

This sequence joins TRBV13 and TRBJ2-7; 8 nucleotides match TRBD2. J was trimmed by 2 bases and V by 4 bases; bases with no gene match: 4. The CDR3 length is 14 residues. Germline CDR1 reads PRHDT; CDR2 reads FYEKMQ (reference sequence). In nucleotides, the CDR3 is TGTGCCAGCAGCTCGGGGGGGTTTACCTACGAGCAGTACTTC. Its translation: CASSSGGFTYEQYF.

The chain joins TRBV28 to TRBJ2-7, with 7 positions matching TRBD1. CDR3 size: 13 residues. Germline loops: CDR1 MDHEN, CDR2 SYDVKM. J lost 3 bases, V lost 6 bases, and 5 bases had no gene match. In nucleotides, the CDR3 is TGTGCCAGCAGGCGTACAGGGGACTACGAGCAGTACTTC. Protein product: CASRRTGDYEQYF.

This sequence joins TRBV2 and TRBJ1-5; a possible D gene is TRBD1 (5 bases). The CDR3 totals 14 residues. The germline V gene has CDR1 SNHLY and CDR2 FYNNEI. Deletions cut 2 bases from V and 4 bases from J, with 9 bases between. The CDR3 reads CASSEQGLNQPQHF. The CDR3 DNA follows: TGTGCCAGCAGTGAACAGGGCCTAAATCAGCCCCAGCATTTT.

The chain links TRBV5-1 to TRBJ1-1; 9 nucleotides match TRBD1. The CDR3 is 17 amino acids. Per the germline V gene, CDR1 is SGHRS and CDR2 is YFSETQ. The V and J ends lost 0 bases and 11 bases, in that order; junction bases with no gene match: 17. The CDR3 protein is CASSLGGILGQGNLAFF. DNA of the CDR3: TGCGCCAGCAGCTTGGGAGGTATCCTGGGACAGGGCAATTTGGCTTTCTTT.

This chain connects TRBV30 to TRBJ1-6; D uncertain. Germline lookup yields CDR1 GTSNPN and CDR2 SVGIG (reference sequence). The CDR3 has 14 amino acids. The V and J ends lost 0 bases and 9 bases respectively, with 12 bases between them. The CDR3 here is CAWSVNLPGSPLHF. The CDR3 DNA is TGTGCCTGGAGTGTCAATTTACCAGGTTCACCCCTCCACTTT.

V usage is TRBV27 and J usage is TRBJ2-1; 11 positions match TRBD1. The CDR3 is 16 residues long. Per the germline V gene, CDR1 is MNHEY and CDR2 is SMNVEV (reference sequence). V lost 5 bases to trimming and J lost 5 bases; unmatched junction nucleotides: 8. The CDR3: CASSTRDRGDHNEQFF. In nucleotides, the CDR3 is TGTGCCAGCAGTACGAGGGACAGGGGGGATCACAATGAGCAGTTCTTC.